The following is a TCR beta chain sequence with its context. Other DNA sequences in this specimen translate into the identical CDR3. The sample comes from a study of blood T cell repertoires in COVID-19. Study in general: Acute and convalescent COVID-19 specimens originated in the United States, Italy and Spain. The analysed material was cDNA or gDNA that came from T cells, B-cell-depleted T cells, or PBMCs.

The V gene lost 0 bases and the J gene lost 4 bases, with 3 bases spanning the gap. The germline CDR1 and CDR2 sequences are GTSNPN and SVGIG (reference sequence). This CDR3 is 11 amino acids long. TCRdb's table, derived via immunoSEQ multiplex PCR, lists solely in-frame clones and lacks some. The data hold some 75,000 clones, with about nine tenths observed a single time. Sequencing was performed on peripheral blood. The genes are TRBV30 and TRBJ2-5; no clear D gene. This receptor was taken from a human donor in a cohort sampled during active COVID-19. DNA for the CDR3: TGTGCCTGGAGTGTTCTAGAGACCCAGTACTTC. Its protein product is CAWSVLETQYF.